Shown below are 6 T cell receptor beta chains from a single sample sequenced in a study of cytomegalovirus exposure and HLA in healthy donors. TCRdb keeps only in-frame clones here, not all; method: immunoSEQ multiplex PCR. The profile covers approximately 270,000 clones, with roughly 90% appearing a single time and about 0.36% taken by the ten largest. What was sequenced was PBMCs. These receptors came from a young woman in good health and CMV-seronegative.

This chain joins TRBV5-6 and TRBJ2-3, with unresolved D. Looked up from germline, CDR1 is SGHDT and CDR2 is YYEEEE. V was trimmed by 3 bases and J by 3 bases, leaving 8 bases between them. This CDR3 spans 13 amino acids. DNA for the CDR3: TGTGCCAGCAGCTCCCCCCGTACAGATACGCAGTATTTT. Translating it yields CASSSPRTDTQYF.

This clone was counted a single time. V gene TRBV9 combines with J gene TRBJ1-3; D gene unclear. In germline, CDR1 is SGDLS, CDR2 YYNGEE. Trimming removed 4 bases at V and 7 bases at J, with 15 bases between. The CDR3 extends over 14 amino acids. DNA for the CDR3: TGTGCCAGCAGCCCCCGGACTCTCGGGAACACCATATATTTT. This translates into CASSPRTLGNTIYF.

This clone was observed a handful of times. The CDR3 protein is CASSGSGGSNQPQHF. The CDR3 DNA sequence: TGTGCCAGCAGCGGTTCGGGGGGCAGCAATCAGCCCCAGCATTTT. The V call is TRBV7-9, the J call TRBJ1-5; weak D call: TRBD1 (6 bases). Germline V lookup: CDR1 SEHNR, CDR2 FQNEAQ (reference sequence). This CDR3 is built from 15 residues. Between the trimmed V and J ends, which lost 5 bases and 1 base, there was a span of 12 bases.

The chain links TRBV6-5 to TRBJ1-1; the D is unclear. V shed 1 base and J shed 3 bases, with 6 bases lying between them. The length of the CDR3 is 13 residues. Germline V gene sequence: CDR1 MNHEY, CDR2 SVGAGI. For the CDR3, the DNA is TGTGCCAGCAGTTACTGGAGGGACACTGAAGCTTTCTTT. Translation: CASSYWRDTEAFF.

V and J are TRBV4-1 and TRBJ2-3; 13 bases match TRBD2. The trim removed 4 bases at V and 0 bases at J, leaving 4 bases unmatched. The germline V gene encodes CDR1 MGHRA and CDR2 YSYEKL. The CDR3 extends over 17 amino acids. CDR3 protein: CASSRTSGGLSTDTQYF. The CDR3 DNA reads TGCGCCAGCAGCCGGACTAGCGGGGGCCTAAGCACAGATACGCAGTATTTT.

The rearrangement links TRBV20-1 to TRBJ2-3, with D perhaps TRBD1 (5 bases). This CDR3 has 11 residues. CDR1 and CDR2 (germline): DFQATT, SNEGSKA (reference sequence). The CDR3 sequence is CRFKGYDTQYF. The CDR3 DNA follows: TGCAGATTTAAGGGGTACGATACGCAGTATTTT.